What follows describes a single TCR beta chain. The method was immunoSEQ multiplex PCR; TCRdb's version includes in-frame clones alone and lacks a portion of them. The data contain just over 300,000 clones, 65% to 90% of them seen just once; the ten biggest clones take up about 4.2%. V lost 5 bases and J lost 2, with 9 bases in between. The germline gives CDR1 SGHVS, CDR2 FNYEAQ. This CDR3 contains 13 residues. This sample was included in a study of blood T cell repertoires in COVID-19. Participants spanned ages about 18 to 90 years and resided in roughly 26 US areas. Cohorts were assigned according to the clinical history that participants reported. Cohort 3 recovered donors had two negative PCRs, clearance, or symptom resolution.

The chain joins TRBV7-6 to TRBJ1-1, with D possibly matching TRBD1 (6 bases). The clonotype was recovered from a man in his thirties or forties who had recovered from COVID-19. Sequencing used PBMCs or T cells enriched from blood (not recorded which). In DNA form, the CDR3 reads TGTGCCAGCAGCATACAGGGAAACACTGAAGCTTTCTTT. It encodes CASSIQGNTEAFF.